This TCR beta chain appears in the sequencing data of a study of early T cells in non-severe SARS-CoV-2 infection (dated by TCRdb to the early 2020s). Study-wide context: Because TCR sequencing relied on bulk RNA taken from unsorted whole blood, pairing of alpha and beta chains was not possible. Broad study findings and their caveats: Matching against VDJdb was skewed toward anti-spike CD8 responses, likely underestimated virus-specific expansions, and missed private and CD4 specificities.

The library was produced with 5' RACE. Sequencing was performed on a NextSeq 500. To correct for sequencing error and PCR bias, the TCR library protocol tagged individual cDNA molecules with unique molecular identifiers. Sequencing covered both TCR alpha and beta chains, and within each sample the abundances of alpha and beta sequences were tightly co-correlated. Processing in the source paper ran as follows. Decombinator V4 was used to perform V gene, J gene and CDR3 annotation of TCR sequences. Expanded TCRs were defined as changing significantly between any two time points under a Poisson model with p below 0.0001. TCR abundances were normalised to the total number of TCRs sequenced in each sample and reported as counts per million. TRAV1-2 paired with TRAJ12, TRAJ20 or TRAJ33 defined MAIT TCRs, while TRAV10 paired with TRAJ18 defined iNKT TCRs. A search of VDJdb, accessed on 1 November 2021, was run for TCRs annotated to CMV, EBV and SARS-CoV-2, with TCRs annotated for multiple antigens excluded. TCRdb reran the public reads through fastp at Q25 and MiXCR, keeping productive beta chains. Records with the same CDR3 protein are collapsed into one entry carrying the most frequent genes and DNA. The V and J calls were not made by the authors but by TCRdb's processing. The sample has about 64,000 distinct CDR3 sequences on record, around 20% of them singletons. Jointly, the top ten make up approximately 15% of the sample.

The germline V gene specifies MGHRA as CDR1 and YSYEKL as CDR2. The CDR3 numbers 15 residues from cysteine through phenylalanine. Of all the DNA, just the CDR3 is kept, 45 bases in frame from base 1. V lost 0 bases and J lost 5 bases, and the count of bases not matched to a germline gene is 5. Details on this clonotype: Its recognized antigen is unknown. No base quality information exists; no much larger clone differs at one position.

Set within a cohort of healthcare workers in London, UK, this nested case-control study involved weekly PCR testing of nasopharyngeal swabs along with blood sampling. Healthcare workers were recruited during the week of the UK lockdown, between 23 and 31 March 2020, and followed weekly for up to roughly 15 weeks. The specimen was whole blood, collected at baseline. This TCR derives from an adult who was a healthcare worker with PCR-confirmed SARS-CoV-2 infection or an uninfected control (not recorded which). The rearrangement combines TRBV4-1 with TRBJ1-1; 8 central nucleotides agree with TRBD1. The DNA reads TGCGCCAGCAGCCAAGAGAGACAGGGGAGGACTGAAGCTTTCTTT. This encodes CASSQERQGRTEAFF.